Each of the 32 T cell receptor beta chains below was sequenced from the same sample in a study of shared clonotypes between healthy human individuals. Only CD45RO-negative cells positively selected for CCR7 counted as naive CD8 cells, so terminally differentiated effector memory CD45RA+ cells were excluded. Here immunoSEQ multiplex PCR was the method, and the copy in TCRdb shows in-frame clones only, minus some. This sample has some 2.1 million clones, with 90% to 95% found just once. Specimen: naive CD8+ T cells from PBMCs. The receptors here all came from a man aged 18 to 30 in good health. Some clones in this sample may be carry-over from other donors' samples.

V is TRBV28 and J is TRBJ2-7; D not certain. Deletions cut 3 bases from V and 1 base from J, with 13 bases between. The CDR3 has 15 residues. CDR1 is MDHEN, CDR2 SYDVKM, per germline. CDR3 sequence reads: CASSFVGDGSYEQYF. The CDR3 DNA follows: TGTGCCAGCAGTTTTGTCGGAGACGGGTCCTACGAGCAGTACTTC.

This clone appeared a single time. V and J are TRBV27 and TRBJ1-2; D may be TRBD1 (5 bases). Germline lookup yields CDR1 MNHEY and CDR2 SMNVEV (reference sequence). Trimming took 3 bases from V and 7 from J, leaving 12 bases between them. CDR3 size: 13 residues. CDR3 amino acids: CASSFRGTGGYTF. Here the CDR3 DNA reads TGTGCCAGCAGTTTTCGAGGGACCGGTGGCTACACCTTC.

CDR3 sequence: CASRTNRGRATDTQYF. Here the CDR3 DNA reads TGTGCCAGCAGAACTAACAGGGGAAGGGCCACAGATACGCAGTATTTT. The genes are TRBV2 and TRBJ2-3; TRBD1 agrees at 7 bases. The ends lost 6 bases at V and 2 bases at J; junction bases unmatched: 11. The CDR3 contains 16 residues. Germline CDR1 is SNHLY and CDR2 is FYNNEI.

The chain carries TRBV7-9 and TRBJ2-5; a possible D gene is TRBD1 (6 bases). Between the trimmed V and J ends, which lost 5 bases and 3 bases, there was a span of 16 bases. Germline V lookup: CDR1 SEHNR, CDR2 FQNEAQ (reference sequence). CDR3 length: 15 residues. The CDR3: CASSLESAGEETQYF. The CDR3 DNA reads as TGTGCCAGCAGCCTAGAGTCAGCAGGGGAAGAGACCCAGTACTTC. Full variable domain (remainder filled in from reference TRBV7-9 and TRBJ2-5): DTGVSQNPRHKITKRGQNVTFRCDPISEHNRLYWYRQTLGQGPEFLTYFQNEAQLEKSRLLSDRFSAERPKGSFSTLEIQRTEQGDSAMYLCASSLESAGEETQYFGPGTRLLVL.

This clone has only a few counts. The rearrangement uses TRBV27 and TRBJ1-1; the D is unclear. The CDR3 loop spans 13 amino acids. Looked up from germline, CDR1 is MNHEY and CDR2 is SMNVEV (reference sequence). Trimming stripped 4 bases from V and 3 bases from J, with 9 bases between. CDR3 DNA: TGTGCCAGCAGTTATAAGACCTACACTGAAGCTTTCTTT. Protein sequence: CASSYKTYTEAFF.

The chain employs TRBV5-1 and TRBJ2-7, with TRBD1 matching over 7 bases. This CDR3 is 14 amino acids long. The germline V gene has CDR1 SGHRS and CDR2 YFSETQ. Trimming at V came to 3 bases and at J to 6 bases, leaving 9 bases not matched to a gene. CDR3 sequence (DNA): TGCGCCAGCAGCTACACAGGGGTATCATCCGAGCAGTACTTC. Translated, it gives CASSYTGVSSEQYF.

J is TRBJ2-7 and V is TRBV5-3; no firm D call. TRBV5-3 is treated as an ORF (open reading frame) with a function not yet certain. V lost 1 base, J lost 3 bases, and 5 bases lay in between. The CDR3 loop spans 12 amino acids. The CDR3 sequence: CARSLWYYEQYF. The CDR3 DNA sequence: TGTGCCAGAAGCTTGTGGTACTACGAGCAGTACTTC.

The V and J genes are TRBV18 and TRBJ2-5, with a possible D match to TRBD1 (6 bases). The CDR3 length is 17 residues. Germline V CDR1 and CDR2: KGHSH, LQKENI. With 0 bases removed from V and 2 bases from J, the gap between germline ends came to 16 bases. The CDR3 DNA reads as TGTGCCAGCTCACCACCTCAGGGGTCAGGAGCACAAGAGACCCAGTACTTC. As protein: CASSPPQGSGAQETQYF.

The chain recombines TRBV4-1 with TRBJ1-4; 7 positions match TRBD1. Germline CDR1 MGHRA, CDR2 YSYEKL. The CDR3 loop spans 19 amino acids. Trimming cost V 4 bases and J 0 bases; bases outside gene matches: 14. CDR3 protein: CASSPSPTGKFATNEKLFF. CDR3 coding DNA: TGCGCCAGCAGCCCTAGCCCGACAGGGAAGTTTGCAACTAATGAAAAACTGTTTTTT.

The chain has TRBV5-6 and TRBJ1-5; TRBD1 matches at 11 bases. Germline lookup yields CDR1 SGHDT and CDR2 YYEEEE. CDR3 length equals 17 residues. The junction had 6 bases not matched to a gene; V was cut back by 4 bases and J by 0 bases. The CDR3 DNA is TGTGCCAGCAGCGTCGGACAGGGGGCTCATAGCAATCAGCCCCAGCATTTT. Translated: CASSVGQGAHSNQPQHF.

V and J are TRBV4-1 and TRBJ2-2; TRBD2 matches at 7 bases. Germline assignment: CDR1 MGHRA and CDR2 YSYEKL. The CDR3 extends over 15 amino acids. V trimming: 1 base; J trimming: 7 bases; junction bases outside the gene matches: 6. CDR3 DNA sequence: TGCGCCAGCAGCCAAGCAGGGCCTAGCGGCGGGGAGCTGTTTTTT. Amino acids: CASSQAGPSGGELFF.

The chain employs TRBV5-6 and TRBJ1-4, with D possibly matching TRBD1 (5 bases). There are 16 residues in the CDR3. Trimming left V 3 bases short and J 8 bases short, with 20 bases between. Germline V gene data show CDR1 as SGHDT and CDR2 as YYEEEE. CDR3 sequence (DNA): TGTGCCAGCAGCTACAAAGAACGGGGCCCACGAGAAAAACTGTTTTTT. This translates into CASSYKERGPREKLFF.

The genes are TRBV9 and TRBJ2-2, with D possibly being TRBD2 (6 bases). Germline V gives CDR1 SGDLS, CDR2 YYNGEE. V lost 0 bases and J 0 bases, leaving 9 bases between the germline ends. This CDR3 spans 16 amino acids. CDR3 region: CASSVDRGTNTGELFF. The CDR3 DNA is TGTGCCAGCAGCGTAGATCGGGGGACGAACACCGGGGAGCTGTTTTTT. Supplemented by reference TRBV9 and TRBJ2-2, the full variable domain reads DSGVTQTPKHLITATGQRVTLRCSPRSGDLSVYWYQQSLDQGLQFLIQYYNGEERAKGNILERFSAQQFPDLHSELNLSSLELGDSALYFCASSVDRGTNTGELFFGEGSRLTVL.

This rearrangement joins TRBV5-5 to TRBJ2-3; 9 bases are shared with TRBD1. V dropped 5 bases and J dropped 3; count of bases not matched to a gene: 7. CDR1 is SGHKS and CDR2 is YYEKEE in the germline V gene (reference sequence). The CDR3 spans 15 residues. DNA for the CDR3: TGTGCCAGCAGTTCTGGGACAGGGAAGACAGATACGCAGTATTTT. It specifies CASSSGTGKTDTQYF. The whole variable domain, remainder taken from reference TRBV5-5 and TRBJ2-3, is DAGVTQSPTHLIKTRGQQVTLRCSPISGHKSVSWYQQVLGQGPQFIFQYYEKEERGRGNFPDRFSARQFPNYSSELNVNALLLGDSALYLCASSSGTGKTDTQYFGPGTRLTVL.

CDR3 loop: CASSSSREAPTGELFF. The CDR3 DNA is TGTGCCAGCAGTTCATCTCGCGAGGCCCCCACCGGGGAGCTGTTTTTT. The rearrangement joins TRBV27 to TRBJ2-2; D not certain. The V end lost 4 bases, the J end lost 4 bases, and 16 bases lay between the germline ends. CDR3 length: 16 amino acids. Germline assignment: CDR1 MNHEY and CDR2 SMNVEV (reference sequence).

The chain employs TRBV7-2 and TRBJ2-1; 12 nucleotides align to TRBD2. This CDR3 is 17 amino acids long. Germline V gene data show CDR1 as SGHTA and CDR2 as FQGNSA. With V trimmed by 5 bases and J by 5 bases, 10 bases remained unmatched. The CDR3 region is CASSPRTSGIVNNEQFF. Written as DNA, the CDR3 is TGTGCCAGCAGCCCCCGGACTAGCGGGATAGTCAACAATGAGCAGTTCTTC.

The V and J genes are TRBV7-9 and TRBJ2-7, with TRBD2 matching 7 bases. From germline, CDR1 is SEHNR and CDR2 FQNEAQ (reference sequence). This CDR3 contains 13 residues. V was clipped by 5 bases and J by 5 bases; unmatched bases: 6. The CDR3 loop reads CASSQPLAHEQYF. CDR3 DNA sequence: TGTGCCAGCAGCCAGCCACTAGCGCACGAGCAGTACTTC.

The chain links TRBV7-9 to TRBJ1-6, with no clear D. Trimming stripped 5 bases from V and 10 bases from J, with 18 bases between. The CDR3 has 15 residues. Germline CDR1 SEHNR, CDR2 FQNEAQ (reference sequence). CDR3 nucleotide sequence: TGTGCCAGCAGCCCGCAGAAGGCCCTGGAATCACCCCTCCACTTT. Translating gives CASSPQKALESPLHF.

This clone was observed a few times. The rearrangement joins TRBV4-1 to TRBJ1-5, with 7 bases matching TRBD1. The CDR3 has 16 residues. Trimming took 3 bases from V and 3 from J; bases not matched to a gene: 8. Germline V lookup: CDR1 MGHRA, CDR2 YSYEKL. The CDR3 is CASSHLTGTLNQPQHF. CDR3 DNA sequence: TGCGCCAGCAGCCACCTGACAGGGACCCTCAATCAGCCCCAGCATTTT.

The chain joins TRBV28 to TRBJ1-1; 9 nucleotides align to TRBD1. J was trimmed by 0 bases and V by 5 bases; bases with no gene match: 16. The germline gives CDR1 MDHEN, CDR2 SYDVKM. The CDR3 is 19 residues long. The CDR3 nucleotides read TGTGCCAGCAGTCGGCGGGACAGGGTGATAGGGGCCATGAACACTGAAGCTTTCTTT. The encoded protein is CASSRRDRVIGAMNTEAFF.

This clone came up once. The DNA for the CDR3 is TGTGCCAGCAGTGGAGGGGTGCGTTACTACGAGCAGTACTTC. Its translation is CASSGGVRYYEQYF. The gene calls are TRBV6-1 and TRBJ2-7, with D perhaps being TRBD1 or TRBD2 (5 bases each). The length of the CDR3 is 14 residues. The V gene lost 4 bases and the J gene lost 3 bases, with 13 bases spanning the gap. Germline values: CDR1 MNHNS, CDR2 SASEGT.

The chain recombines TRBV7-8 with TRBJ1-3; no clear D. The CDR3 runs to 16 residues. CDR1 is SGHVS and CDR2 is FQNEAQ in the germline V gene. V was cut by 0 bases and J by 8 bases, with 17 bases left in between. The CDR3 DNA reads TGTGCCAGCAGCTTAGCGGATACGAACTATCGGGACACCATATATTTT. This codes for CASSLADTNYRDTIYF.

This clone turned up a few times. V and J are TRBV6-5 and TRBJ2-7; the D gene could be TRBD1 or TRBD2 (5 bases each). This CDR3 spans 14 amino acids. The germline V and J ends were trimmed by 0 bases and 6 bases, with 12 bases remaining between them. Germline CDR1 and CDR2: MNHEY and SVGAGI. The DNA for the CDR3 is TGTGCCAGCAGTTACTCCGGGGCGCATCTCGAGCAGTACTTC. Translating gives CASSYSGAHLEQYF.

V is TRBV27 and J is TRBJ2-1; 9 nucleotides agree with TRBD1. Trimming at V came to 6 bases and at J to 9 bases, leaving 3 bases not matched to a gene. The CDR3 runs 12 residues. CDR1 and CDR2 (germline): MNHEY, SMNVEV (reference sequence). This chain's CDR3 is CASRTGGIEQFF. Here the CDR3 DNA reads TGTGCCAGCAGAACAGGGGGCATTGAGCAGTTCTTC.

The V call is TRBV6-6, the J call TRBJ1-2; 7 positions agree with TRBD1. Trimming at V came to 2 bases and at J to 4 bases, leaving 10 bases not matched to a gene. The CDR3 sequence is 16 residues long. Germline CDR1 and CDR2: MNHNY and SVGAGI (reference sequence). CDR3 sequence reads: CASSYEDREALYGYTF. CDR3 coding DNA: TGTGCCAGCAGTTACGAAGACAGGGAGGCCCTCTATGGCTACACCTTC.

J is TRBJ2-5 and V is TRBV10-3; a possible D gene is TRBD2 (6 bases). Between the trimmed V and J ends, which lost 3 bases and 1 base, there was a span of 9 bases. Germline lookup yields CDR1 ENHRY and CDR2 SYGVKD. The CDR3 sequence is 14 residues long. The CDR3 DNA follows: TGTGCCATCAGTGACTCGGGGGTCCAAGAGACCCAGTACTTC. Protein product: CAISDSGVQETQYF.

The chain uses TRBV4-3 and TRBJ2-7; D is tentatively TRBD1 or TRBD2 (5 bases each). Per germline, CDR1 LGHNA and CDR2 YSLEER. This CDR3 has 15 amino acids. With 1 base removed from V and 4 bases from J, the gap between germline ends came to 14 bases. The CDR3 reads CASSQGDDLIYEQYF. DNA for the CDR3: TGCGCCAGCAGCCAAGGGGACGATTTAATATACGAGCAGTACTTC.

V gene TRBV29-1 combines with J gene TRBJ1-2; TRBD1 agrees at 8 bases. V lost 7 bases to trimming and J lost 8 bases; unmatched junction nucleotides: 9. CDR3 length equals 12 residues. Germline V gene lookup returns CDR1 SQVTM and CDR2 ANQGSEA. CDR3 DNA: TGCAGCGGGCACGGACAGGGTTACGGCTACACCTTC. Amino acid sequence: CSGHGQGYGYTF.

This clone was seen more than once but under ten times. The chain joins TRBV19 to TRBJ2-7; no clear D. The length of the CDR3 is 14 residues. CDR1 is LNHDA and CDR2 is SQIVND in the germline V gene (reference sequence). V shed 3 bases and J shed 2 bases, with 11 bases lying between them. The CDR3 loop is CASSMIPAAYEQYF. In nucleotides, the CDR3 is TGTGCCAGTAGTATGATCCCCGCCGCCTACGAGCAGTACTTC.

The count of this clone is one. The chain carries TRBV27 and TRBJ2-7, with unresolved D. Germline loops: CDR1 MNHEY, CDR2 SMNVEV (reference sequence). The CDR3 runs to 15 residues. With 5 bases removed from V and 2 bases from J, the gap between germline ends came to 16 bases. The CDR3 region is CASSPLLSPTYEQYF. CDR3 coding DNA: TGTGCCAGCAGTCCCCTACTGAGCCCAACCTACGAGCAGTACTTC.

This chain joins TRBV7-9 and TRBJ1-1; D gene ambiguous. V was pared by 5 bases and J by 4 bases, with 11 bases between. The germline gives CDR1 SEHNR, CDR2 FQNEAQ (reference sequence). There are 13 residues in the CDR3. CDR3 sequence (DNA): TGTGCCAGCAGCCGGCCGGTGGGCACTGAAGCTTTCTTT. Protein product: CASSRPVGTEAFF.

The chain is built from TRBV27 and TRBJ2-7; D not certain. This CDR3 has 14 amino acids. The germline V gene has CDR1 MNHEY and CDR2 SMNVEV (reference sequence). V was cut by 2 bases and J by 1 base, with 9 bases left in between. In DNA, the CDR3 is TGTGCCAGCAGTTTAGACTGGGGTTCCTACGAGCAGTACTTC. Amino acids: CASSLDWGSYEQYF.